A selection of T cell receptor beta chains follows, all from one sample in a study of shared clonotypes between healthy human individuals. The protocol was immunoSEQ multiplex PCR, while the TCRdb copy is restricted to in-frame clones and leaves out a portion. The sample holds about 1.5 million clones, 95% to 99% seen once. Material for sequencing was naive CD4+ T cells sorted from blood. All receptors come from a man aged 30-40 years in good health. Each CDR3 is given with its conserved first and last residue. D genes are given only for firm matches. Rows give clone size only sometimes, using once, few, many, or a class for an expanded clone.

abundance: -
v_gene: TRBV5-1
d_gene: -
j_gene: TRBJ2-7
CDR3nt: TGCGCCAGCAGCTTGGCGGGCCCCGGGAGCCACTACGAGCAGTACTTC
CDR3aa: CASSLAGPGSHYEQYF

abundance: -
v_gene: TRBV30
d_gene: TRBD2
j_gene: TRBJ2-2
CDR3nt: TGTGCCTGGAGTAGTCTAGCGGCCATCACCGGGGAGCTGTTTTTT
CDR3aa: CAWSSLAAITGELFF

abundance: -
v_gene: TRBV7-6
d_gene: -
j_gene: TRBJ2-2
CDR3nt: TGTGCCAGCAGCTTGGCGGGGAACACCGGGGAGCTGTTTTTT
CDR3aa: CASSLAGNTGELFF

abundance: -
v_gene: TRBV9
d_gene: -
j_gene: TRBJ2-7
CDR3nt: TGTGCCAGCAGCGTAGCGGGGCAGCCCTACGAGCAGTACTTC
CDR3aa: CASSVAGQPYEQYF

abundance: once
v_gene: TRBV7-9
d_gene: -
j_gene: TRBJ2-1
CDR3nt: TGTGCCAGCAGCTTAGTCGGGGGAAGCTATGAGCAGTTCTTC
CDR3aa: CASSLVGGSYEQFF

abundance: -
v_gene: TRBV6-5
d_gene: -
j_gene: TRBJ1-1
CDR3nt: TGTGCCAGCAGAGACGGTGGGGCTATGAACACTGAAGCTTTCTTT
CDR3aa: CASRDGGAMNTEAFF

abundance: -
v_gene: TRBV7-7
d_gene: -
j_gene: TRBJ1-1
CDR3nt: TGTGCCAGCAGCCGTGACAGTAACACTGAAGCTTTCTTT
CDR3aa: CASSRDSNTEAFF

abundance: -
v_gene: TRBV20-1
d_gene: -
j_gene: TRBJ2-5
CDR3nt: TGCAGTGTTGTCAGGAGGGAGACCCAGTACTTC
CDR3aa: CSVVRRETQYF

abundance: -
v_gene: TRBV5-1
d_gene: TRBD2
j_gene: TRBJ2-1
CDR3nt: TGCGCCAGCAGCCGGCCACTAGCGGATGGTAATGAGCAGTTCTTC
CDR3aa: CASSRPLADGNEQFF

abundance: once
v_gene: TRBV9
d_gene: -
j_gene: TRBJ2-1
CDR3nt: TGTGCCAGCAGCGTAGGGGCAGAATCCTACAATGAGCAGTTCTTC
CDR3aa: CASSVGAESYNEQFF

abundance: -
v_gene: TRBV28
d_gene: -
j_gene: TRBJ2-2
CDR3nt: TGTGCCAGCAGCCCCGGCTGGCCGGCAACTAACACCGGGGAGCTGTTTTTT
CDR3aa: CASSPGWPATNTGELFF

abundance: -
v_gene: TRBV27
d_gene: -
j_gene: TRBJ2-1
CDR3nt: TGTGCCAGCAGATCGGGACGGAGCTCCTACAATGAGCAGTTCTTC
CDR3aa: CASRSGRSSYNEQFF

abundance: once
v_gene: TRBV4-1
d_gene: -
j_gene: TRBJ1-4
CDR3nt: TGCGCCAGCAGCGGGCAGGAGTCTAATGAAAAACTGTTTTTT
CDR3aa: CASSGQESNEKLFF

abundance: -
v_gene: TRBV2
d_gene: TRBD1
j_gene: TRBJ2-7
CDR3nt: TGTGCCAGCAGGGGGACAGGGAACGAGCAGTACTTC
CDR3aa: CASRGTGNEQYF

abundance: -
v_gene: TRBV9
d_gene: -
j_gene: TRBJ2-2
CDR3nt: TGTGCCAGCAGCGTAGTATCCGGGTCCGGGGAGCTGTTTTTT
CDR3aa: CASSVVSGSGELFF

abundance: -
v_gene: TRBV7-2
d_gene: -
j_gene: TRBJ2-3
CDR3nt: TGTGCCAGCAGCCCAGCCCGGGGCGGCACAGATACGCAGTATTTT
CDR3aa: CASSPARGGTDTQYF

abundance: -
v_gene: TRBV6-1
d_gene: -
j_gene: TRBJ1-1
CDR3nt: TGTGCCAGCAGTGTGCTGGGCGTGAACACTGAAGCTTTCTTT
CDR3aa: CASSVLGVNTEAFF

abundance: -
v_gene: TRBV2
d_gene: TRBD2
j_gene: TRBJ2-7
CDR3nt: TGTGCCAGCACCGTTGATTTAGCGGGAGCTCCGTACGAGCAGTACTTC
CDR3aa: CASTVDLAGAPYEQYF

abundance: -
v_gene: TRBV21-1
d_gene: -
j_gene: TRBJ2-4
CDR3nt: TGTGCCAGCAGCAAAGTGACGGGGCTCCACAAAAACATTCAGTACTTC
CDR3aa: CASSKVTGLHKNIQYF

abundance: once
v_gene: TRBV7-9
d_gene: TRBD2
j_gene: TRBJ2-1
CDR3nt: TGTGCCAGCAGTAGGACTAGCGGGAGCGATGAGCAGTTCTTC
CDR3aa: CASSRTSGSDEQFF

abundance: once
v_gene: TRBV28
d_gene: TRBD1
j_gene: TRBJ2-7
CDR3nt: TGTGCCAGCAGTTTATGGAATCCCCAGAAGTACCGGGACAGGGGGCCGGACGAGCAGTACTTC
CDR3aa: CASSLWNPQKYRDRGPDEQYF

abundance: -
v_gene: TRBV5-1
d_gene: TRBD2
j_gene: TRBJ2-7
CDR3nt: TGCGCCAGCAGCTTGGCGGCGGGAGCAACCACCTACGAGCAGTACTTC
CDR3aa: CASSLAAGATTYEQYF

abundance: -
v_gene: TRBV30
d_gene: -
j_gene: TRBJ2-3
CDR3nt: TGTGCCTGGAGTGTACTCGTCCGGGATACGCAGTATTTT
CDR3aa: CAWSVLVRDTQYF

abundance: -
v_gene: TRBV2
d_gene: -
j_gene: TRBJ2-2
CDR3nt: TGTGCCAGCAGTAACCCCACGGCGGAGCTGTTTTTT
CDR3aa: CASSNPTAELFF

abundance: once
v_gene: TRBV11-3
d_gene: TRBD1
j_gene: TRBJ2-5
CDR3nt: TGTGCCAGCAGTTTGGGACAGCAAGAGACCCAGTACTTC
CDR3aa: CASSLGQQETQYF